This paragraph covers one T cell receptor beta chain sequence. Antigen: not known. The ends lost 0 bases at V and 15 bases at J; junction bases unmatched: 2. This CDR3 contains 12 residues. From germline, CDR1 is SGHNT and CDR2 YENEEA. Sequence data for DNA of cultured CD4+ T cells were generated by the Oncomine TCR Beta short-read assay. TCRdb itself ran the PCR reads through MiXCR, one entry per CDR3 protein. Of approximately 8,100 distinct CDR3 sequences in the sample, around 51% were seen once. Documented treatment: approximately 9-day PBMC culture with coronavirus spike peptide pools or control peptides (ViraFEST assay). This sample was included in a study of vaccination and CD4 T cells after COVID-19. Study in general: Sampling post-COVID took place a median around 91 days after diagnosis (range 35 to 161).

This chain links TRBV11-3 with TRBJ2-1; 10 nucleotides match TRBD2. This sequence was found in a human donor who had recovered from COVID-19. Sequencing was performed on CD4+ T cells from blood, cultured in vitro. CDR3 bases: TGTGCCAGCAGCTTAGATGAGCGGGAGGGGTTCTTC. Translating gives CASSLDEREGFF. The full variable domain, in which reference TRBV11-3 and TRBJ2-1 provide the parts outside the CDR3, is EAGVVQSPRYKIIEKKQPVAFWCNPISGHNTLYWYLQNLGQGPELLIRYENEEAVDDSQLPKDRFSAERLKGVDSTLKIQPAELGDSAVYLCASSLDEREGFFGPGTRLTVL.